This is a list of T cell receptor beta chains from one sample in a study of blood T cell repertoires in COVID-19. Some clones are missing from TCRdb's copy, which holds only in-frame ones; the method was immunoSEQ multiplex PCR. Here the sample spans about 400,000 clones, about 90% being singletons. Material for sequencing was PBMCs or T cells enriched from blood (not recorded which). The source of these receptors is a middle-aged man in a cohort exposed to, infected with or recovered from COVID-19 (not recorded which). The CDR3 runs from the conserved cysteine through the conserved F or W. A D gene is named only where the DNA matches it firmly. Only some rows state a clone size, as once, few, many or a class for expanded clones.

clone size | J gene | D gene | V gene | CDR3 protein | CDR3 DNA
- | TRBJ2-6 | - | TRBV27 | CASLSGANVLTF | TGTGCCAGCCTCTCTGGGGCCAACGTCCTGACTTTC
- | TRBJ2-3 | - | TRBV5-1 | CASSLWGQSFTDTQYF | TGCGCCAGCAGCTTGTGGGGACAATCCTTCACAGATACGCAGTATTTT
- | TRBJ2-7 | TRBD1 | TRBV7-6 | CASSLGTGSVYEQYF | TGTGCCAGCAGCCTCGGGACAGGGTCGGTCTACGAGCAGTACTTC
- | TRBJ2-1 | - | TRBV27 | CASSFLNEQFF | TGTGCCAGCAGTTTTTTAAATGAGCAGTTCTTC
- | TRBJ2-7 | TRBD2 | TRBV28 | CASSLWGTSGDYEQYF | TGTGCCAGCAGTTTATGGGGGACTAGCGGAGATTACGAGCAGTACTTC
- | TRBJ1-2 | - | TRBV5-4 | CASSLAGVNVRGYTF | TGTGCCAGCAGCTTGGCCGGGGTAAACGTCAGGGGCTACACCTTC
- | TRBJ1-6 | - | TRBV4-2 | CASSQERSGGTRKSPLHF | TGTGCCAGCAGCCAAGAAAGGAGCGGGGGCACAAGAAAGTCACCCCTCCACTTT
- | TRBJ1-1 | - | TRBV7-9 | CALLELNTEAFF | TGTGCCCTTCTCGAGTTGAACACTGAAGCTTTCTTT
- | TRBJ1-1 | - | TRBV7-9 | CASSHLNTEAFF | TGTGCCAGCAGTCATTTGAACACTGAAGCTTTCTTT
- | TRBJ2-1 | TRBD2 | TRBV5-1 | CASSFLSGNNEQFF | TGCGCCAGCAGCTTTTTGAGCGGGAACAATGAGCAGTTCTTC
- | TRBJ1-1 | TRBD1 | TRBV19 | CASSTPRDRVLTEAFF | TGTGCCAGTAGTACCCCCCGGGACAGGGTTCTTACTGAAGCTTTCTTT
- | TRBJ1-4 | - | TRBV19 | CASSNGGSNIGEKLFF | TGTGCCAGTAGTAATGGCGGCTCTAACATAGGAGAAAAACTGTTTTTT
- | TRBJ1-5 | - | TRBV16 | CASSQNLDSLNQPQHF | TGTGCCAGCAGCCAGAATTTGGACAGTCTCAATCAGCCCCAGCATTTT
once | TRBJ1-1 | - | TRBV7-2 | CASSLVHINTEAFF | TGTGCCAGCAGCTTAGTACACATTAACACTGAAGCTTTCTTT
- | TRBJ1-2 | - | TRBV9 | CASSPRTEPYYGYTF | TGTGCCAGCAGCCCGCGGACAGAGCCGTACTATGGCTACACCTTC
- | TRBJ1-2 | - | TRBV2 | CASSPMKPGGYTF | TGTGCCAGCAGCCCGATGAAACCCGGTGGCTACACCTTC
once | TRBJ2-3 | - | TRBV10-3 | CAISGDYSTDTQYF | TGTGCCATCAGTGGAGACTACAGCACAGATACGCAGTATTTT
- | TRBJ1-5 | - | TRBV27 | CASSLSGGAGQPQHF | TGTGCCAGCAGTTTAAGTGGGGGGGCCGGACAGCCCCAGCATTTT
- | TRBJ1-6 | - | TRBV28 | CASSPQDRNNSPLHF | TGTGCCAGCAGTCCACAGGACAGAAATAATTCACCCCTCCACTTT
once | TRBJ1-4 | - | TRBV19 | CASSRRRGDEKLFF | TGTGCCAGTAGTAGACGCCGGGGGGATGAAAAACTGTTTTTT
- | TRBJ1-2 | - | TRBV15 | CATSSLANYGYTF | TGTGCCACCAGCAGTCTAGCTAACTATGGCTACACCTTC
- | TRBJ1-2 | - | TRBV12-3/TRBV12-4 | CASSRQSSYGYTF | TGTGCCAGCAGTCGACAGTCCTCCTATGGCTACACCTTC
few | TRBJ1-2 | TRBD1 | TRBV30 | CAWSVMAGGDGYTF | TGTGCCTGGAGTGTCATGGCAGGGGGCGATGGCTACACCTTC
- | TRBJ2-2 | - | TRBV6-5 | CASAQVGNTGELFF | TGTGCCAGTGCACAGGTCGGGAACACCGGGGAGCTGTTTTTT
- | TRBJ2-7 | - | TRBV13 | CASSRRGLTYEQYF | TGTGCCAGCAGCCGGAGGGGACTCACCTACGAGCAGTACTTC
- | TRBJ2-1 | - | TRBV7-9 | CASSQGTSLNEQFF | TGTGCCAGCAGCCAAGGGACATCTTTGAATGAGCAGTTCTTC
- | TRBJ2-3 | TRBD2 | TRBV2 | CASRPASGGTDTQYF | TGTGCCAGCAGGCCCGCTAGCGGAGGAACAGATACGCAGTATTTT